This is a list of T cell receptor beta chains from one sample in a study of regulatory T cells in long-lasting Graves disease. Each CDR3 protein is one row after TCRdb ran MiXCR on the multiplex PCR reads. The sample carries 650,000 to 700,000 distinct CDR3 sequences, 25% to 35% recorded once. The source material was peripheral blood mononuclear cells (PBMCs), sampled when the disease was refractory, from a patient treated with antithyroid drugs. Receptor source: a female donor with Graves disease. Both conserved end residues are part of each CDR3. The order of the fields is D gene, V gene, J gene, CDR3 protein. A D gene is named only where the DNA matches it firmly.

>.|TRBV3-1|TRBJ2-7
CASSRSGLSRLYF
>.|TRBV27|TRBJ2-2
CASSVEGLGELFF
>.|TRBV10-3|TRBJ2-7
CAISESTGYEQYF
>TRBD2|TRBV6-2/TRBV6-3|TRBJ2-7
CASRGTSGSSYEQYF
>.|TRBV6-4|TRBJ1-5
CASSDGISNQPQHF
>TRBD2|TRBV9|TRBJ2-7
CASSSDRLAGGSEQYF
>TRBD1|TRBV27|TRBJ1-1
CASSTGVLVTEAFF
>.|TRBV11-2|TRBJ1-1
CASSQGVGLAEAFF
>.|TRBV30|TRBJ1-6
CAWSPGINNSPLHF
>TRBD1|TRBV12-3/TRBV12-4|TRBJ1-2
CASRRDRGVNGGYTF
>.|TRBV11-3|TRBJ2-5
CASSLGSAIPQETQYF
>TRBD1|TRBV2|TRBJ2-7
CASGTGLTYEQYF
>TRBD1|TRBV12-3/TRBV12-4|TRBJ1-2
CASSGDRGQGYTF
>TRBD1|TRBV7-9|TRBJ1-5
CASSPLGGTGNQPQHF
>.|TRBV5-6|TRBJ2-5
CASRRILWLGGARETQYF
>TRBD1|TRBV6-1|TRBJ2-5
CASRRTGVQETQYF
>.|TRBV11-2|TRBJ1-1
CASSLALYGINTEAFF
>.|TRBV29-1|TRBJ1-2
CSVGNWGRVQLYGYTF
>.|TRBV6-1|TRBJ2-4
CASTTYWVGAKNIQYF
>TRBD1|TRBV19|TRBJ1-1
CAIFRQGSRTEAFF
>TRBD1|TRBV5-5|TRBJ1-1
CASSSGQGYRNTEAFF
>.|TRBV19|TRBJ2-7
CASSMGDTSYEQYF
>.|TRBV2|TRBJ2-5
CASSETRVETQYF
>.|TRBV11-2|TRBJ2-7
CASSLGEIYEQYF
>.|TRBV29-1|TRBJ1-1
CSVGGVGAGDAFF
>.|TRBV19|TRBJ1-2
CASSILSRAHNYGYTF
>TRBD2|TRBV3-1|TRBJ2-7
CASSQKRASGRSEQYF
>.|TRBV20-1|TRBJ1-2
CSARDPIQGRGEIWDYGYTF
>.|TRBV19|TRBJ2-5
CASSPPRGYETQYF